The 8 T cell receptor beta chains reported below all come from one sample, sequenced in a study of CD8 T cells in Susac syndrome (dated by TCRdb to between 2018 and 2021). Libraries were made using the immunoSEQ multiplex PCR assay. RNA was extracted using the RNeasy kit, and roughly 0.5 to 1 microgram was reverse transcribed with random hexamers. The raw public data were reprocessed by TCRdb itself: fastp quality trimming at Q25, MiXCR clonotype calling, in-frame beta chains only. Each record represents a unique CDR3 protein, reported with the most common genes and DNA among its rows. The sample table shows about 150,000 distinct CDR3 sequences, and roughly 92% are seen once. The top ten clonotypes cover around 0.097% of the sample. The sample taken for sequencing was CD4+ T cells from PBMCs. These TCRs come from a human donor with multiple sclerosis.

The V and J genes are TRBV28 and TRBJ1-5, with D possibly being TRBD1 (6 bases). The CDR3 covers 13 residues. Germline loops: CDR1 MDHEN, CDR2 SYDVKM. The V gene lost 5 bases and the J gene lost 7 bases, with 12 bases spanning the gap. Here the CDR3 reads CASSAVQGQPQHF. CDR3 in DNA: TGTGCCAGCAGTGCTGTTCAGGGGCAGCCCCAGCATTTT.

This rearrangement joins TRBV28 to TRBJ2-3; 10 nucleotides line up with TRBD2. Unmatched junction bases numbered 11, after V lost 7 bases and J lost 4 bases. The CDR3 is 16 amino acids. Germline V CDR1 and CDR2: MDHEN, SYDVKM. DNA of the CDR3: TGTGCCAGCACGGAATTTAGCGGGGGGTTCGCAGATACGCAGTATTTT. Protein product: CASTEFSGGFADTQYF.

The V call is TRBV2, the J call TRBJ2-6; D unresolved. V was shortened by 5 bases and J by 0 bases, with 11 bases between the two germline ends. Per the germline V gene, CDR1 is SNHLY and CDR2 is FYNNEI. This CDR3 comprises 16 residues. CDR3 region: CASSLSRFSGANVLTF. DNA for the CDR3: TGTGCCAGCAGTCTTAGTCGATTCTCTGGGGCCAACGTCCTGACTTTC.

This chain links TRBV29-1 with TRBJ2-3; TRBD2 matches 13 bases. V lost 4 bases and J lost 6; bases outside the gene matches: 16. Germline assignment: CDR1 SQVTM and CDR2 ANQGSEA. This CDR3 comprises 18 residues. The CDR3 region is CSVVRQGLTSGRADTQYF. In DNA, the CDR3 is TGCAGCGTTGTTAGGCAGGGGCTTACTAGCGGGAGGGCCGATACGCAGTATTTT.

The V and J genes are TRBV6-5 and TRBJ2-7, with D possibly matching TRBD1 (6 bases). The CDR3 is 14 amino acids. V was shortened by 9 bases and J by 2 bases, with 17 bases between the two germline ends. Germline loops: CDR1 MNHEY, CDR2 SVGAGI. This CDR3 is CASHTGTSTYEQYF. The DNA of the CDR3 is TGTGCCAGTCATACAGGGACATCCACCTACGAGCAGTACTTC.

J is TRBJ1-1 and V is TRBV2, with a weak D call TRBD1 (5 bases). CDR1 is SNHLY, CDR2 FYNNEI, per germline. Between the trimmed V and J ends, which lost 6 bases and 5 bases, there was a span of 13 bases. This CDR3 region has 13 residues. The CDR3 reads CASRAGSKTEAFF. CDR3 nucleotide sequence: TGTGCCAGCAGGGCAGGGTCAAAGACTGAAGCTTTCTTT. Together with reference TRBV2 and TRBJ1-1, the CDR3 gives the full variable domain: EPEVTQTPSHQVTQMGQEVILRCVPISNHLYFYWYRQILGQKVEFLVSFYNNEISEKSEIFDDQFSVERPDGSNFTLKIRSTKLEDSAMYFCASRAGSKTEAFFGQGTRLTVV.

This clonotype has a handful of counts. This sequence joins TRBV6-5 and TRBJ2-5, with a possible D match to TRBD1 (6 bases). The ends were cut back, 8 bases at V and 2 bases at J, with 9 bases in the middle. This CDR3 comprises 12 residues. CDR1 is MNHEY and CDR2 is SVGAGI in the germline V gene. For the CDR3, the DNA is TGTGCCAGCCGGACAGCACAAGAGACCCAGTACTTC. Its protein is CASRTAQETQYF.

This rearrangement joins TRBV6-5 to TRBJ2-5; D is unclear. Trimming pared 6 bases from V and 2 bases from J, leaving 7 bases between. Germline CDR1 reads MNHEY; CDR2 reads SVGAGI. The CDR3 extends over 12 amino acids. In DNA form, the CDR3 reads TGTGCCAGCAGGAACGGGCAAGAGACCCAGTACTTC. It encodes CASRNGQETQYF.